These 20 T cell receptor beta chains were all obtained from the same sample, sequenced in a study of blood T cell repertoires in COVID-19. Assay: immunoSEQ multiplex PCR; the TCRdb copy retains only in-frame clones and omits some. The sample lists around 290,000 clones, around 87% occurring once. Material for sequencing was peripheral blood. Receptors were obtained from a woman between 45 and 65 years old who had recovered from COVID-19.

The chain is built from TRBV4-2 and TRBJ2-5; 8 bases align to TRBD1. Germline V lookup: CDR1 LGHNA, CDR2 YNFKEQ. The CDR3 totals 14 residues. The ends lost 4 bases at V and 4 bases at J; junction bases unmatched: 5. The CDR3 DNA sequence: TGTGCCAGCAGCCTCGGACAGGGAAGAGAGACCCAGTACTTC. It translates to CASSLGQGRETQYF.

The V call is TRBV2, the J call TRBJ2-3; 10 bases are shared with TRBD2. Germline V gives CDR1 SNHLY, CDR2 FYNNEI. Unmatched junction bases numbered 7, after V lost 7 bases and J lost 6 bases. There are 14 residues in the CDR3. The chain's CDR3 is CASNLAGVADTQYF. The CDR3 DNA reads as TGTGCCAGCAATCTAGCGGGAGTTGCTGATACGCAGTATTTT.

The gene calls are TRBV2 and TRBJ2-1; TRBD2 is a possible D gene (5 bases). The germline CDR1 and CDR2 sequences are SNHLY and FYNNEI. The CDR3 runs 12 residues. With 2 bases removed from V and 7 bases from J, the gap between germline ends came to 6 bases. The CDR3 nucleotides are TGTGCCAGCAGTGAATGGAGGAATGAGCAGTTCTTC. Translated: CASSEWRNEQFF. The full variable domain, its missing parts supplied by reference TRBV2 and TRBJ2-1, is EPEVTQTPSHQVTQMGQEVILRCVPISNHLYFYWYRQILGQKVEFLVSFYNNEISEKSEIFDDQFSVERPDGSNFTLKIRSTKLEDSAMYFCASSEWRNEQFFGPGTRLTVL.

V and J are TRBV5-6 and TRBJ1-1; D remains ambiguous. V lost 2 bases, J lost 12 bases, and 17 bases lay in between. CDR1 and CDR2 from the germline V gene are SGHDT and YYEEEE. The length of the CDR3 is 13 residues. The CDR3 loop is CASSFLQIKVTFF. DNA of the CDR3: TGTGCCAGCAGCTTTCTTCAGATCAAAGTAACTTTCTTT. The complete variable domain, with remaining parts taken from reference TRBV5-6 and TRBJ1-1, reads DAGVTQSPTHLIKTRGQQVTLRCSPKSGHDTVSWYQQALGQGPQFIFQYYEEEERQRGNFPDRFSGHQFPNYSSELNVNALLLGDSALYLCASSFLQIKVTFFGQGTRLTVV.

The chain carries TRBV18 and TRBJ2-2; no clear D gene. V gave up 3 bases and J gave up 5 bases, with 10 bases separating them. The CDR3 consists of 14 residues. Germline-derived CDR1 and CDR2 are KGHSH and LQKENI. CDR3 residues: CASSPPPSTGELFF. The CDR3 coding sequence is TGTGCCAGCTCACCCCCCCCGTCGACCGGGGAGCTGTTTTTT.

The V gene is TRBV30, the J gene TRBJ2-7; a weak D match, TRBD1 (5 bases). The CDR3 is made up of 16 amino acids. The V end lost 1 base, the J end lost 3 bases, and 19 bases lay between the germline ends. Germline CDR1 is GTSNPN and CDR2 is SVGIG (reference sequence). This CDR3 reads CAWSGYIGALDYEQYF. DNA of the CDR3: TGTGCCTGGAGTGGATATATAGGGGCCTTAGACTACGAGCAGTACTTC.

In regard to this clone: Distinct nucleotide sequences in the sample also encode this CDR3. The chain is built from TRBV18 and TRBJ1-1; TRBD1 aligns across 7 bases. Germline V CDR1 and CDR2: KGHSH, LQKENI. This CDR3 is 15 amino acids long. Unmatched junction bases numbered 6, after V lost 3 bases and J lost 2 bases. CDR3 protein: CASSPRGQANTEAFF. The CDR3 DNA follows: TGTGCCAGCTCACCGAGAGGACAGGCAAACACTGAAGCTTTCTTT.

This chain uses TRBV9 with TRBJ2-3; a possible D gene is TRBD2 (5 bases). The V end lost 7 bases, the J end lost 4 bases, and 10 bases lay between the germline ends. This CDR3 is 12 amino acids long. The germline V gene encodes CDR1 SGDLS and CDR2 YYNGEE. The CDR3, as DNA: TGTGCCAGCGCCCTGCGGGCAGATACGCAGTATTTT. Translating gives CASALRADTQYF.

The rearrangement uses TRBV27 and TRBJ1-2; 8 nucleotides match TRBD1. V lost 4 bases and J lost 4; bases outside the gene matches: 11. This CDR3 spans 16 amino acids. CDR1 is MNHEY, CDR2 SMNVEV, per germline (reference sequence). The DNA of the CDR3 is TGTGCCAGCAGTTCCCACTCCAGGGGGCGCGGCTATGGCTACACCTTC. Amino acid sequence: CASSSHSRGRGYGYTF.

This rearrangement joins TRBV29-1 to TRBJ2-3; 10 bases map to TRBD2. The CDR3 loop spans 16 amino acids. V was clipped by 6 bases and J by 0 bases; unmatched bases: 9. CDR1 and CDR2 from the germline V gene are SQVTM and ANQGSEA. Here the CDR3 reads CSVLGLAITSTDTQYF. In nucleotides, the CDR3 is TGCAGCGTCCTGGGACTAGCGATAACTAGCACAGATACGCAGTATTTT.

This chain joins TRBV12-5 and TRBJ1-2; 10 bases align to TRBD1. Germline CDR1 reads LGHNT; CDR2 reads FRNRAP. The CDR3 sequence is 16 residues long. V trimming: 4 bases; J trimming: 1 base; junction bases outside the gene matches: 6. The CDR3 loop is CASGSDRGRGNYGYTF. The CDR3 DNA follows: TGTGCTAGTGGTTCTGACAGGGGGCGGGGTAACTATGGCTACACCTTC.

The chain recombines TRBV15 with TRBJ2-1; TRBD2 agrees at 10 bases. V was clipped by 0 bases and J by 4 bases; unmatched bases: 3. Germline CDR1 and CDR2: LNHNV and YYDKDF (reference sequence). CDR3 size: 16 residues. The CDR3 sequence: CATSRDTSGKYNEQFF. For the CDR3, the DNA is TGTGCCACCAGCAGAGATACTAGCGGGAAGTACAATGAGCAGTTCTTC.

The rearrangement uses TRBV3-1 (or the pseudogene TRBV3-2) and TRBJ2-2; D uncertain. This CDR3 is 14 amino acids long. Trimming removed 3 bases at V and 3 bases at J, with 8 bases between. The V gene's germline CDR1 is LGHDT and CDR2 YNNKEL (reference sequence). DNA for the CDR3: TGTGCCAGCAGCCACAACATGGACACCGGGGAGCTGTTTTTT. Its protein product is CASSHNMDTGELFF.

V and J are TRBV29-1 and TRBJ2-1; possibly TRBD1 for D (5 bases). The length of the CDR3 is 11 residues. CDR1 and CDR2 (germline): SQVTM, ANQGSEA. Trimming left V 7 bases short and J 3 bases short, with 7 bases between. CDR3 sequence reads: CSARGYNEQFF. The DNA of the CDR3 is TGCAGCGCTAGGGGCTACAATGAGCAGTTCTTC.

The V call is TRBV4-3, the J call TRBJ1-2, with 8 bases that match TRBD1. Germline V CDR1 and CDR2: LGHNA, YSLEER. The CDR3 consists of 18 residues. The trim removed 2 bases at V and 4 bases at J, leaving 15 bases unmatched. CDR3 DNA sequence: TGCGCCAGCAGCCAAAGCTATAAACGGACAGGGAGTCGCTATGGCTACACCTTC. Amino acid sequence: CASSQSYKRTGSRYGYTF.

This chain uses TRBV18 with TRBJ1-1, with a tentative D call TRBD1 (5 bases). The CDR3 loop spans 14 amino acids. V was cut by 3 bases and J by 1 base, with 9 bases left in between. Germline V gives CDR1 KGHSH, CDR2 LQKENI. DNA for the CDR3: TGTGCCAGCTCACCGTTGACAGCGAACACTGAAGCTTTCTTT. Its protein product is CASSPLTANTEAFF.

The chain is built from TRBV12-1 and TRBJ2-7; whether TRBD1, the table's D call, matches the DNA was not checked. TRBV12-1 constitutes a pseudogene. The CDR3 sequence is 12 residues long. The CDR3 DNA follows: TGTGCCAGCAGCCTAAAACAGGGAGAGCAGTACTTC. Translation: CASSLKQGEQYF.

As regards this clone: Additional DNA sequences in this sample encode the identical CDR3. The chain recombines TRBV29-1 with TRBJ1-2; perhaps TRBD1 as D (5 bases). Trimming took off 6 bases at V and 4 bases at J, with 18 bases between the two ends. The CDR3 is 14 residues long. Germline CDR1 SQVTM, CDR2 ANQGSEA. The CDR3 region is CSVAPRQGSYGYTF. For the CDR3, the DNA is TGCAGCGTCGCACCACGCCAGGGTTCCTATGGCTACACCTTC.

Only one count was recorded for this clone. The CDR3 region is CASSPGTGNSPLHF. CDR3 DNA: TGTGCCAGCAGCCCTGGGACAGGCAATTCACCCCTCCACTTT. The V gene is TRBV5-6, the J gene TRBJ1-6, with TRBD1 identical over 8 bases. CDR1 and CDR2 from the germline V gene are SGHDT and YYEEEE. V trimming: 4 bases; J trimming: 7 bases; junction bases outside the gene matches: 4. The CDR3 length is 14 residues.

The CDR3 DNA reads TGTGCCAGCAGCCCCACAACCGGGGGGGCCGGGGGGGAGCTGTTTTTT. The encoded protein is CASSPTTGGAGGELFF. The rearrangement joins TRBV3-1 (or the pseudogene TRBV3-2) to TRBJ2-2; 8 bases fit TRBD2. CDR1 LGHDT and CDR2 YNNKEL come from the germline V gene (reference sequence). The V segment lost 4 bases and the J segment 8 bases; nucleotides outside the gene matches: 12. The CDR3 extends over 16 amino acids.